The source of this T cell receptor (beta chain) is a study of T cells in Graves' hyperthyroidism and ophthalmopathy. Study at large: Peripheral blood samples were taken at initial diagnosis, prior to any treatment.

This clonotype was picked up a small number of times. Its antigen remains unidentified. General study points: Blood shared most expanded thyroid clonotypes above 0.001. Researchers report that a 13 V-J model separated ophthalmopathy from stable hyperthyroidism.

The CDR3 contains 14 residues. V shed 5 bases, J shed 2 bases, and the junction held 5 bases outside the gene matches. Per the germline V gene, CDR1 is GTSNPN and CDR2 is SVGIG (reference sequence). Amplified TCR beta CDR3 regions derived from RNA transcripts. Using the HTBI primer set, a first-round RT-PCR was run on the TCR CDR3. TCRdb recomputed calls from the multiplex PCR reads with MiXCR, one row per CDR3 protein. The sample contains 300,000 to 350,000 distinct CDR3 sequences, approximately 17% of which appear only once. The clonotype originates from a man aged 30 to 45 with Graves' hyperthyroidism. This rearrangement joins TRBV30 to TRBJ2-3; 9 bases agree with TRBD2. The material sequenced was blood. In DNA form, the CDR3 reads TGTGCCTGGTGTAGCGGGAGCGTCACAGATACGCAGTATTTT. Residues: CAWCSGSVTDTQYF.